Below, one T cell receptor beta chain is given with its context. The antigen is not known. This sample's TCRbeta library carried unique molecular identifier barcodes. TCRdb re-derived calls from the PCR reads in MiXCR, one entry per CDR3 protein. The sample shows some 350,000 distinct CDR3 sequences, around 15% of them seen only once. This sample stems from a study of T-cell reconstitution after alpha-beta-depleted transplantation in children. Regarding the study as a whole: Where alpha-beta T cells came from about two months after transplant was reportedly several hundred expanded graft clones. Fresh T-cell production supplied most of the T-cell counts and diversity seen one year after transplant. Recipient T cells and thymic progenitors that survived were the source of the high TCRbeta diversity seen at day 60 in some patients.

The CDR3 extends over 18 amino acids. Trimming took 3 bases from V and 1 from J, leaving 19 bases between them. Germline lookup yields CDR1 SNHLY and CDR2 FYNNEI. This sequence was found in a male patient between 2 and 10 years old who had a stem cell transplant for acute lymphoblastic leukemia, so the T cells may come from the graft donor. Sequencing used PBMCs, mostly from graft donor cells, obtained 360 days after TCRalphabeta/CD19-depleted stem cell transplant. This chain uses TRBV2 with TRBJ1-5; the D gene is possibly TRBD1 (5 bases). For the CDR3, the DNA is TGTGCCAGCAGTGATGGGGCCGTCATATATAAGAGCAATCAGCCCCAGCATTTT. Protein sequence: CASSDGAVIYKSNQPQHF.